A selection of T cell receptor beta chains follows, all from one sample in a study of blood T cell repertoires in COVID-19. Data came from immunoSEQ multiplex PCR; TCRdb stores just in-frame clones and leaves some out. The sample holds more than 75,000 clones; roughly four fifths are singletons and the top ten take more than 9%. The sample consisted of peripheral blood. These receptors were collected from a man in his 60s with acute or convalescent COVID-19. CDR3s include the opening cysteine and the closing phenylalanine or tryptophan. Each record gives: V gene, J gene, clone size, D gene, CDR3 DNA, CDR3 protein. A D gene is named only where the DNA matches it firmly. Where a row states a size, it is once, few, many or the class of an expanded clone; other rows omit it.

>TRBV5-1|TRBJ2-3|NA|NA
TGCGCCAGCAGTATCCCCCCGACAGATACGCAGTATTTT
CASSIPPTDTQYF
>TRBV5-1|TRBJ2-2|NA|NA
TGCGCCAGCAGCTCAGAGACAGGTTTCACCGGGGAGCTGTTTTTT
CASSSETGFTGELFF
>TRBV5-1|TRBJ1-2|NA|NA
TGCGCCAGCAGCCCGGACAGAAACTATGGCTACACCTTC
CASSPDRNYGYTF
>TRBV11-3|TRBJ2-1|NA|TRBD2
TGTGCCAGCAGCAAACATCCGGGGGGTGAGCAGTTCTTC
CASSKHPGGEQFF
>TRBV28|TRBJ1-1|NA|TRBD1
TGTGCCAGCAGTCAGGACAGGGTTTGGACTGAAGCTTTCTTT
CASSQDRVWTEAFF
>TRBV28|TRBJ1-2|NA|TRBD1
TGTGCCAGCTTCGTTACAGGGGGCAACTATGGCTACACCTTC
CASFVTGGNYGYTF
>TRBV12-5|TRBJ1-6|NA|TRBD1
TGTGCTAGTGGTTCCGACAAGACAGGGGTCTCACCCCTCCACTTT
CASGSDKTGVSPLHF
>TRBV12-3/TRBV12-4|TRBJ2-3|NA|NA
TGTGCCTGCACCTCTGCTAACACAGATACGCAGTATTTT
CACTSANTDTQYF
>TRBV7-2|TRBJ1-4|NA|NA
TGTGCCAGCACCTCCTTCACATCCGGGGGTCCGGGGAAACTGTTTTTT
CASTSFTSGGPGKLFF
>TRBV29-1|TRBJ2-2|few|NA
TGCAGCGCTAGAATGGACAGGAACACCGGGGAGCTGTTTTTT
CSARMDRNTGELFF
>TRBV7-9|TRBJ1-4|NA|NA
TGTGCCAGCAGCTCGTTACGGGAAAAACTGTTTTTT
CASSSLREKLFF
>TRBV5-5|TRBJ2-3|NA|TRBD2
TGTGCCAGCAGCTTGGGTGGGGGGGCAGATACGCAGTATTTT
CASSLGGGADTQYF
>TRBV21-1|TRBJ1-5|few|NA
TGTGCCAGCAGCAAAGTTTGGGGCGAGAGCAATCAGCCCCAGCATTTT
CASSKVWGESNQPQHF
>TRBV6-6|TRBJ2-2|NA|TRBD1
TGTGCCAGCAGCCCGGGACAGGGTAAATCCGGGGAGCTGTTTTTT
CASSPGQGKSGELFF
>TRBV28|TRBJ2-5|few|TRBD2
TGTGCCAGCAGTTCTAGCGGGAGCCTCCAGGAGACCCAGTACTTC
CASSSSGSLQETQYF
>TRBV5-5|TRBJ1-3|NA|NA
TGTGCCAGCAGCTTGGGGGGCGGCGGAAACACCATATATTTT
CASSLGGGGNTIYF
>TRBV7-3|TRBJ2-2|NA|TRBD1
TGTGCCAGCAGCCTACTACCGACAGGGCATCACACCGGGGAGCTGTTTTTT
CASSLLPTGHHTGELFF
>TRBV25-1|TRBJ1-2|NA|TRBD1
TGTGCCAGCAGCCGACAGGGGGGCTATGGCTACACCTTC
CASSRQGGYGYTF
>TRBV3-1/TRBV3-2|TRBJ2-2|NA|NA
TGTGCCAGCAGCCCTCTAACCGGGGAGCTGTTTTTT
CASSPLTGELFF
>TRBV6-5|TRBJ2-7|few|NA
TGTGCCAGCAGCCGCGGGGGCCACGACGAGCAGTACTTC
CASSRGGHDEQYF
>TRBV7-8|TRBJ1-2|NA|NA
TGTGCCAGCAGACCCCCGGTTGACTATGGCTACACCTTC
CASRPPVDYGYTF
>TRBV19|TRBJ2-7|NA|TRBD2
TGTGCCAGTAGTAGTACTAGCGTAATTGGCGAGCAGTACTTC
CASSSTSVIGEQYF
>TRBV9|TRBJ2-7|NA|TRBD2
TGTGCCAGCAGCGTGGAGGGAGGGAATTACGAGCAGTACTTC
CASSVEGGNYEQYF
>TRBV7-8|TRBJ1-3|NA|NA
TGTGCCAGCAGCTTAGGTGCGGGTAATCCTGGAAACACCATATATTTT
CASSLGAGNPGNTIYF
>TRBV5-1|TRBJ2-2|NA|NA
TGCGCCAGCACCGCTAACACCCACGGGGGCGGGGAGCTGTTTTTT
CASTANTHGGGELFF
>TRBV6-5|TRBJ1-4|once|NA
TGTGCCAGCGGGAGCGAGGAAAAACTGTTTTTT
CASGSEEKLFF
>TRBV6-5|TRBJ2-7|NA|NA
TGTGCCAGCAGTCGGTATCTCCACTACGAGCAGTACTTC
CASSRYLHYEQYF
>TRBV5-1|TRBJ1-4|NA|NA
TGCGCCAGCAGCTCGGCGGAGGGAACAAATGAAAAACTGTTTTTT
CASSSAEGTNEKLFF
>TRBV5-1|TRBJ1-6|NA|NA
TGCGCCAGCAGCCCACGAGGAGGGGCGAATTCACCCCTCCACTTT
CASSPRGGANSPLHF
>TRBV7-2|TRBJ1-5|once|NA
TGTGCCAGCAGCTCACAGGGTTATAGCAATCAGCCCCAGCATTTT
CASSSQGYSNQPQHF
>TRBV5-8|TRBJ2-3|NA|TRBD2
TGTGCCAGCAGCGCGGGACTAGCGGGAGGGCTCACAGATACGCAGTATTTT
CASSAGLAGGLTDTQYF
>TRBV6-2/TRBV6-3|TRBJ2-7|NA|TRBD1
TGTGCCAGCAGTTTCTCCTCTGGACAGGGGGCGAGGGAGCAGTACTTC
CASSFSSGQGAREQYF
>TRBV4-3|TRBJ1-4|NA|TRBD1
TGCGCCAGCAGCCAAGATCGGGGACAGTCGCACGAAAAACTGTTTTTT
CASSQDRGQSHEKLFF
>TRBV7-2|TRBJ2-1|NA|TRBD2
TGTGCCAGCAGCCTAAGCGGGGCCCCCCGATCCCACAATGAGCAGTTCTTC
CASSLSGAPRSHNEQFF
>TRBV12-3/TRBV12-4|TRBJ2-7|few|NA
TGTGCCAGCAGGCGGGACAGTAACAGGGAGCAGTACTTC
CASRRDSNREQYF
>TRBV19|TRBJ2-7|NA|TRBD1
TGTGCCAGTAGTGAGAGACAGGGGTTCTACGAGCAGTACTTC
CASSERQGFYEQYF
>TRBV2|TRBJ1-1|NA|NA
TGTGCCAGCAGTGAAGCGCCACAGAACACTGAAGCTTTCTTT
CASSEAPQNTEAFF
>TRBV2|TRBJ2-2|NA|TRBD1
TGTGCCAGCACCAAACAGGGGAAGGGCGGGGAGCTGTTTTTT
CASTKQGKGGELFF
>TRBV3-1/TRBV3-2|TRBJ2-1|NA|TRBD2
TGTGCCAGCAGTAAATTGGGGACTATCAATGAGCAGTTCTTC
CASSKLGTINEQFF
>TRBV7-2|TRBJ2-1|NA|TRBD2
TGTGCCAGCAGCCGGGGACTAGCGTCCTCCTACAATGAGCAGTTCTTC
CASSRGLASSYNEQFF
>TRBV7-6|TRBJ2-1|few|TRBD2
TGTGCCAGCAGCCCCTCTAGCGGGAGCTCCTACAATGAGCAGTTCTTC
CASSPSSGSSYNEQFF
>TRBV15|TRBJ2-1|NA|NA
TGTGCCACCAGCTCAAATAGCGGCTCCTACAATGAGCAGTTCTTC
CATSSNSGSYNEQFF
>TRBV9|TRBJ2-7|many|TRBD2
TGTGCCAGCAGCAAAGTCGGAGCGGGAGGATCCTACGAGCAGTACTTC
CASSKVGAGGSYEQYF
>TRBV11-3|TRBJ2-1|NA|TRBD2
TGTGCCAGCAGCTTAGGGGCTAGCGGGAGTAAGGGCAATGAGCAGTTCTTC
CASSLGASGSKGNEQFF
>TRBV7-2|TRBJ1-4|NA|NA
TGTGCCAGCAGCCCCCCCGGAGCCCAAAAAAAACTGTTTTTT
CASSPPGAQKKLFF
>TRBV28|TRBJ1-2|NA|TRBD1
TGTGCCAGCCAATTGACAGGGCGCGGCTACACCTTC
CASQLTGRGYTF